This T cell receptor beta chain comes out of a study of technical replicates of blood from a few donors. The method was immunoSEQ multiplex PCR; TCRdb's version includes in-frame clones alone and lacks a portion of them. Of around 76,000 clones listed, around 90% were seen once; the top ten hold 0.27%. The source material was T cells isolated from PBMCs. The TCR was taken from a human donor in good health.

This chain's CDR3 is CASTQGGTGMTPQHF. The CDR3 nucleotides are TGTGCCAGCACCCAGGGAGGGACAGGGATGACGCCCCAGCATTTT. The rearrangement links TRBV6-6 to TRBJ1-5, with TRBD1 matching over 9 bases. The CDR3 has 15 residues. The germline V gene encodes CDR1 MNHNY and CDR2 SVGAGI (reference sequence). Trimming removed 7 bases from V and 9 bases from J; junction bases left unmatched: 13.